A single sample is the source of the 26 T cell receptor beta chains below, sequenced in a study of blood T cell repertoires in COVID-19. Profiled with immunoSEQ multiplex PCR; TCRdb holds only in-frame clones, not every one. The sample carries more than 85,000 clones, approximately 91% recorded once. Sequencing used peripheral blood. The receptors come from a man aged 60-69 years with acute or convalescent COVID-19.

The chain joins TRBV25-1 to TRBJ1-6; D perhaps matches TRBD1 (6 bases). CDR3 length: 15 residues. Germline assignment: CDR1 MGHDK and CDR2 SYGVNS. Trimming removed 1 base at V and 5 bases at J, with 9 bases between. In DNA, the CDR3 is TGTGCCAGCAGTGAATTCGGACAGAATAATTCACCCCTCCACTTT. Translated, it gives CASSEFGQNNSPLHF.

This clone was counted only a few times. This chain links TRBV5-1 with TRBJ2-2, with TRBD1 matching 11 bases. The germline gives CDR1 SGHRS, CDR2 YFSETQ. The CDR3 sequence is 17 residues long. V lost 4 bases and J lost 4; bases outside the gene matches: 9. The CDR3 sequence: CASSPGTGGGGTGELFF. The CDR3 coding sequence is TGCGCCAGCAGCCCAGGGACAGGGGGTGGTGGCACCGGGGAGCTGTTTTTT.

This chain joins TRBV2 and TRBJ2-7; D possibly corresponds to TRBD2 (6 bases). The CDR3 extends over 13 amino acids. From germline, CDR1 is SNHLY and CDR2 FYNNEI. The V and J ends lost 4 bases and 7 bases respectively, with 14 bases between them. In nucleotides, the CDR3 is TGTGCCAGCAGTGGAGGCGGGACGAGGGAGCAGTACTTC. Its protein product is CASSGGGTREQYF.

The CDR3 nucleotides read TGTGCCAGCAGCCACAACCAAGCGGGAGGGCCTGGAGATACGCAGTATTTT. Its protein is CASSHNQAGGPGDTQYF. The V and J genes are TRBV3-1 (or the pseudogene TRBV3-2) and TRBJ2-3; TRBD2 agrees at 10 bases. Germline assignment: CDR1 LGHDT and CDR2 YNNKEL (reference sequence). The CDR3 covers 17 residues. Trimming removed 3 bases from V and 5 bases from J; junction bases left unmatched: 11.

Note on this clone: Other DNA sequences in this sample translate to the same CDR3. The J gene is TRBJ2-7, the V gene TRBV28; D is ambiguous. The CDR3 is 12 residues long. The germline V gene has CDR1 MDHEN and CDR2 SYDVKM. The V gene lost 3 bases and the J gene lost 5 bases, with 8 bases spanning the gap. The CDR3 here is CASSFGVNEQYF. The DNA for the CDR3 is TGTGCCAGCAGTTTCGGAGTTAACGAGCAGTACTTC.

This clone was detected once. The rearrangement uses TRBV6-5 and TRBJ2-5, with D maybe TRBD2 (5 bases). V gave up 8 bases and J gave up 5 bases, with 18 bases separating them. The CDR3 is 14 residues long. The germline gives CDR1 MNHEY, CDR2 SVGAGI. DNA for the CDR3: TGTGCCAGCCCTGATAACATAGGCGGGGAGACCCAGTACTTC. This translates into CASPDNIGGETQYF.

V gene TRBV6-5 combines with J gene TRBJ1-2; TRBD1 matches 7 bases. The trim removed 7 bases at V and 8 bases at J, leaving 10 bases unmatched. The CDR3 has 13 amino acids. CDR1 and CDR2 (germline): MNHEY, SVGAGI. The CDR3 loop reads CASTGTVEVGYTF. The CDR3 DNA follows: TGTGCCAGCACCGGGACAGTCGAAGTGGGCTACACCTTC.

The V and J genes are TRBV28 and TRBJ1-2; a weak D match, TRBD1 (5 bases). The CDR3 covers 13 residues. CDR1 and CDR2 from the germline V gene are MDHEN and SYDVKM. Trimming stripped 11 bases from V and 3 bases from J, with 16 bases between. The CDR3 loop reads CAHARGGYYGYTF. In DNA, the CDR3 is TGTGCCCACGCCCGGGGGGGGTACTATGGCTACACCTTC.

CDR3 sequence: CASTDSRSGNTIYF. DNA for the CDR3: TGTGCCAGCACGGACAGTCGCTCTGGAAACACCATATATTTT. The V gene is TRBV19, the J gene TRBJ1-3; D is perhaps TRBD1 (6 bases). V shed 9 bases and J shed 0 bases, with 12 bases lying between them. CDR1 LNHDA and CDR2 SQIVND come from the germline V gene (reference sequence). The CDR3 runs 14 residues.

This clone was detected a few times. This chain joins TRBV30 and TRBJ1-1, with 7 positions matching TRBD1. With V trimmed by 0 bases and J by 4 bases, 2 bases remained unmatched. The CDR3 consists of 13 residues. In germline, CDR1 is GTSNPN, CDR2 SVGIG (reference sequence). The CDR3 is CAWSVAGGTEAFF. The CDR3 region has the DNA TGTGCCTGGAGTGTTGCAGGGGGCACTGAAGCTTTCTTT.

This chain connects TRBV11-3 to TRBJ2-7; the match to TRBD2 covers 8 bases. The length of the CDR3 is 16 residues. The V gene's germline CDR1 is SGHNT and CDR2 YENEEA. J was trimmed by 5 bases and V by 1 base; bases with no gene match: 10. CDR3 in DNA: TGTGCCAGCAGCTTAGGAAGCGGGAGTGGAAGGGACGAGCAGTACGTC. Its translation is CASSLGSGSGRDEQYV.

CDR3 nucleotides: TGTGCCAGCAGCAATTATGAGCAGTTCTTC. Encoded protein: CASSNYEQFF. This chain connects TRBV6-5 to TRBJ2-1; D not certain. Germline V lookup: CDR1 MNHEY, CDR2 SVGAGI. The CDR3 consists of 10 residues. V lost 6 bases and J lost 8, with 5 bases in between.

The chain couples TRBV2 to TRBJ1-5, with a possible D match to TRBD1 (6 bases). There are 15 residues in the CDR3. Germline V CDR1 and CDR2: SNHLY, FYNNEI. Trimming took off 3 bases at V and 6 bases at J, with 15 bases between the two ends. CDR3 in DNA: TGTGCCAGCAGTGAGGGCAGGGGAATGGTTCAGCCCCAGCATTTT. Translated, it gives CASSEGRGMVQPQHF.

The J gene is TRBJ2-1, the V gene TRBV6-2 or TRBV6-3, with D perhaps matching TRBD2 (6 bases). Trimming removed 4 bases at V and 8 bases at J, with 12 bases between. CDR1 and CDR2 (germline): MNHEY, SVGEGT. This CDR3 is built from 13 residues. The CDR3 DNA reads as TGTGCCAGCAGTTCTCCAGGGAGGTATGAGCAGTTCTTC. As protein: CASSSPGRYEQFF.

The chain uses TRBV5-1 and TRBJ2-3, with 9 bases aligning to TRBD2. The ends lost 8 bases at V and 3 bases at J; junction bases unmatched: 16. Germline V gene data show CDR1 as SGHRS and CDR2 as YFSETQ. This CDR3 has 17 residues. The CDR3 loop reads CASAPREASGITDTQYF. Here the CDR3 DNA reads TGCGCCAGTGCCCCCAGAGAGGCTAGCGGGATTACAGATACGCAGTATTTT.

A few counts support this clone. The chain employs TRBV12-5 and TRBJ2-7, with D perhaps TRBD1 (5 bases). The length of the CDR3 is 12 residues. V was clipped by 8 bases and J by 5 bases, with 13 bases between them. The germline V gene encodes CDR1 LGHNT and CDR2 FRNRAP. CDR3 amino acids: CASLRQKHEQYV. The CDR3, as DNA: TGTGCTAGTTTAAGACAGAAACACGAGCAGTACGTC.

V and J are TRBV4-1 and TRBJ1-1; unclear D gene. The V end lost 3 bases, the J end lost 0 bases, and 5 bases lay between the germline ends. CDR1 and CDR2 (germline): MGHRA, YSYEKL. The length of the CDR3 is 13 residues. The CDR3 DNA follows: TGCGCCAGCAGCCATGCGTTGAACACTGAAGCTTTCTTT. Protein sequence: CASSHALNTEAFF.

The CDR3 sequence is CASNGRGRYEQYF. CDR3 DNA sequence: TGTGCCAGCAACGGCAGGGGACGCTACGAGCAGTACTTC. This chain joins TRBV2 and TRBJ2-7; a weak D match, TRBD1 (6 bases). The germline V gene encodes CDR1 SNHLY and CDR2 FYNNEI. Trimming pared 7 bases from V and 3 bases from J, leaving 13 bases between. The CDR3 has 13 residues.

The rearrangement uses TRBV6-5 and TRBJ2-7, with TRBD2 matching over 7 bases. Germline CDR1 MNHEY, CDR2 SVGAGI. V dropped 6 bases and J dropped 4; count of bases not matched to a gene: 9. CDR3 length: 14 residues. CDR3 region: CASRQGEGWYEQYV. In DNA form, the CDR3 reads TGTGCCAGCAGACAAGGGGAGGGTTGGTACGAGCAGTACGTC.

V usage is TRBV12-3 or TRBV12-4 and J usage is TRBJ2-1; D unresolved. V lost 4 bases and J 6 bases, leaving 10 bases between the germline ends. This CDR3 has 13 amino acids. CDR3 residues: CASSSFSRNEQFF. The CDR3 DNA reads TGTGCCAGCAGTTCTTTTAGTCGCAATGAGCAGTTCTTC.

This clone was seen once. The gene calls are TRBV11-2 and TRBJ1-4; D uncertain. CDR1 is SGHAT and CDR2 is FQNNGV in the germline V gene. There are 19 residues in the CDR3. Trimming shortened V by 1 base and J by 5 bases, and 23 bases separated the two germline ends. DNA of the CDR3: TGTGCCAGCAGCTTAGTTGCAGATGGAGTGCGATTGTGGAATGAAAAACTGTTTTTT. It specifies CASSLVADGVRLWNEKLFF. The variable domain in full, with the rest retrieved from reference TRBV11-2 and TRBJ1-4, is EAGVAQSPRYKIIEKRQSVAFWCNPISGHATLYWYQQILGQGPKLLIQFQNNGVVDDSQLPKDRFSAERLKGVDSTLKIQPAKLEDSAVYLCASSLVADGVRLWNEKLFFGSGTQLSVL.

The CDR3 DNA sequence: TGTGCCAGCAGCCTTGATCTTAGCGGGAGGGCCACCGGGGAGCTGTTTTTT. It translates to CASSLDLSGRATGELFF. The chain couples TRBV11-3 to TRBJ2-2, with TRBD2 matching over 11 bases. The CDR3 has 17 amino acids. CDR1 and CDR2 (germline): SGHNT, YENEEA. The ends lost 5 bases at V and 4 bases at J; junction bases unmatched: 9.

The gene calls are TRBV9 and TRBJ2-3, with D perhaps matching TRBD2 (6 bases). V was cut by 0 bases and J by 0 bases, with 14 bases left in between. CDR1 and CDR2 (germline): SGDLS, YYNGEE. CDR3 size: 17 residues. CDR3 DNA sequence: TGTGCCAGCAGCGTAGCCCCTAGCGTGACTAGCACAGATACGCAGTATTTT. Amino acids: CASSVAPSVTSTDTQYF.

The rearrangement uses TRBV14 and TRBJ2-5, with a possible D match to TRBD1 (6 bases). The CDR3 is 15 residues long. Trimming shortened V by 1 base and J by 5 bases, and 14 bases separated the two germline ends. Germline-derived CDR1 and CDR2 are SGHDN and FVKESK. The CDR3 DNA reads as TGTGCCAGCAGCCAAGTCAGGGGTAGTTACGAGACCCAGTACTTC. Its translation is CASSQVRGSYETQYF. The complete variable domain, with remaining parts taken from reference TRBV14 and TRBJ2-5, reads EAGVTQFPSHSVIEKGQTVTLRCDPISGHDNLYWYRRVMGKEIKFLLHFVKESKQDESGMPNNRFLAERTGGTYSTLKVQPAELEDSGVYFCASSQVRGSYETQYFGPGTRLLVL.

This chain uses TRBV5-1 with TRBJ1-1; TRBD1 aligns across 8 bases. CDR1 is SGHRS and CDR2 is YFSETQ in the germline V gene. The trim removed 0 bases at V and 0 bases at J, leaving 4 bases unmatched. CDR3 length equals 16 residues. The CDR3 region is CASSLASGGMNTEAFF. The CDR3 nucleotides read TGCGCCAGCAGCTTGGCCTCAGGGGGCATGAACACTGAAGCTTTCTTT.

The chain joins TRBV5-1 to TRBJ2-1; 8 bases agree with TRBD2. The CDR3 spans 17 residues. J lost 0 bases, V lost 4 bases, and 9 bases had no gene match. The germline CDR1 and CDR2 sequences are SGHRS and YFSETQ. Here the CDR3 DNA reads TGCGCCAGCAGCCTTATAGCGGGGCGGAGCTCCTACAATGAGCAGTTCTTC. Its translation: CASSLIAGRSSYNEQFF. Supplemented by reference TRBV5-1 and TRBJ2-1, the full variable domain reads KAGVTQTPRYLIKTRGQQVTLSCSPISGHRSVSWYQQTPGQGLQFLFEYFSETQRNKGNFPGRFSGRQFSNSRSEMNVSTLELGDSALYLCASSLIAGRSSYNEQFFGPGTRLTVL.